This note documents a single T cell receptor (beta chain) sequence. The CDR3 sequence is 11 residues long. Per the germline V gene, CDR1 is LNHNV and CDR2 is YYDKDF (reference sequence). The V end lost 4 bases, the J end lost 2 bases, and 3 bases lay between the germline ends. Sequencing of TCR beta was performed on blood CD8+ and CD4+ T cells. This specimen belongs to a study of CD8 T cells in Susac syndrome. Reverse transcription of roughly 0.5 to 1 ug RNA used random hexamers. Via MiXCR, TCRdb re-called the immunoSEQ multiplex PCR reads, giving one row per CDR3 protein. The sample has some 150,000 distinct CDR3 sequences; around 94% are singletons.

This chain connects TRBV15 to TRBJ2-7, with D hard to call. This clonotype originated in a human donor in good health. What was sequenced was CD8+ T cells from PBMCs. The chain's CDR3 is CATSTAYEQYF. The CDR3 nucleotides are TGTGCCACCAGCACCGCCTACGAGCAGTACTTC.